These T cell receptor beta chains were read from a single sample in a study of neoadjuvant anti-PD-1 for oral cavity cancer. Profiling relied on immunoSEQ multiplex PCR, and the TCRdb table lists in-frame clones only, not all of them. Of 15,000 or so clones in the sample, 55% to 65% are singletons; the top ten hold about 2.9%. Sequencing used PBMCs, obtained before nivolumab (anti-PD-1) treatment. All receptors come from a person aged 40-85 years with oral cavity squamous cell carcinoma. CDR3s include the opening cysteine and the closing phenylalanine or tryptophan. D genes are given only for firm matches. Size is stated for part of the rows, as once, few or many counts, or as a class when the clone is expanded.

V gene	D gene	J gene	clone size	CDR3 protein	CDR3 DNA
TRBV6-6	TRBD2	TRBJ2-7	-	CASSYASGGSEEQYF	TGTGCCAGCAGTTACGCTAGCGGGGGGTCCGAGGAGCAGTACTTC
TRBV5-4	-	TRBJ1-2	few	CASSLAGMNYGYTF	TGTGCCAGCAGCTTGGCCGGGATGAACTATGGCTACACCTTC
TRBV10-3	TRBD1	TRBJ2-1	few	CAISAGGNEQFF	TGTGCCATCAGTGCAGGGGGCAATGAGCAGTTCTTC
TRBV5-1	TRBD1	TRBJ1-4	-	CASSRGQGGEKLFF	TGCGCCAGCAGCCGCGGACAGGGAGGTGAAAAACTGTTTTTT
TRBV4-1	-	TRBJ2-1	few	CASSQVLNEQFF	TGCGCCAGCAGCCAAGTTCTAAATGAGCAGTTCTTC
TRBV6-5	-	TRBJ2-3	-	CASSSDPEGTQYF	TGTGCCAGCAGTTCCGACCCCGAGGGAACGCAGTATTTT
TRBV5-1	-	TRBJ1-2	-	CASSLGSYGYTF	TGCGCCAGCAGCTTGGGTAGCTATGGCTACACCTTC
TRBV28	TRBD1	TRBJ2-7	few	CASSPPPGQGISYEQYF	TGTGCCAGCAGCCCCCCCCCAGGACAGGGTATCTCCTACGAGCAGTACTTC
TRBV2	-	TRBJ1-3	-	CASSEPALKRSGGNTIYF	TGTGCCAGCAGTGAACCGGCGTTAAAGCGTTCAGGGGGAAACACCATATATTTT
TRBV6-1	-	TRBJ1-1	-	CASSYQGRNTEAFF	TGTGCCAGCAGTTATCAGGGTAGGAACACTGAAGCTTTCTTT
TRBV7-3	-	TRBJ2-7	-	CASSSGLPSSEVHF	TGTGCCAGCAGCTCCGGCCTCCCCAGCAGCGAAGTCCATTTC
TRBV7-9	TRBD1	TRBJ2-5	-	CASSSRQGAVRTQYF	TGTGCCAGCAGCTCAAGACAGGGGGCTGTGAGGACCCAGTACTTC
TRBV30	-	TRBJ1-2	once	CAWSVLGEGPHGYTF	TGTGCCTGGAGTGTACTGGGGGAGGGTCCTCATGGCTACACCTTC
TRBV10-1	-	TRBJ2-3	-	CASSERRADTQYF	TGCGCCAGCAGTGAACGGCGTGCAGATACGCAGTATTTT
TRBV5-1	-	TRBJ2-7	-	CASSFGARIHYEQYF	TGCGCCAGCAGCTTCGGGGCTCGGATCCACTACGAGCAGTACTTC
TRBV7-3	-	TRBJ2-7	-	CASSLEGRYEQYF	TGTGCCAGCAGCTTAGAGGGCCGCTACGAGCAGTACTTC
TRBV7-6	-	TRBJ2-4	few	CASSLRRDAKNIQYF	TGTGCCAGCAGCTTACGGCGGGACGCCAAAAACATTCAGTACTTC
TRBV5-1	-	TRBJ2-7	-	CASSSRLAGADEQYF	TGCGCCAGCAGCTCCAGACTGGCGGGGGCCGACGAGCAGTACTTC
TRBV27	TRBD1	TRBJ1-5	-	CASSLSGAGGSNQPQHF	TGTGCCAGCAGTTTATCGGGAGCAGGGGGCAGCAATCAGCCCCAGCATTTT
TRBV27	-	TRBJ2-5	-	CATKSPAKGETQYF	TGTGCCACCAAGTCGCCGGCCAAGGGAGAGACCCAGTACTTC
TRBV10-3	-	TRBJ2-7	-	CAISPTATYEQYF	TGTGCCATCAGTCCAACGGCGACCTACGAGCAGTACTTC
TRBV2	TRBD1	TRBJ2-7	few	CASRSSGQGREQYF	TGTGCCAGCAGGAGCTCGGGACAGGGGAGGGAGCAGTACTTC
TRBV7-8	-	TRBJ2-3	-	CASGGVNTDTQYF	TGTGCCAGCGGAGGTGTTAACACAGATACGCAGTATTTT
TRBV4-2	TRBD1	TRBJ2-1	-	CASSHGTGVDEQFF	TGTGCCAGCAGCCATGGGACAGGGGTGGATGAGCAGTTCTTC
TRBV7-2	-	TRBJ1-1	-	CASSWAGTGYMNTEAFF	TGTGCCAGCAGCTGGGCGGGGACGGGATACATGAACACTGAAGCTTTCTTT
TRBV4-1	-	TRBJ2-3	-	CASSQVYRADTQYF	TGCGCCAGCAGCCAAGTTTACAGGGCAGATACGCAGTATTTT
TRBV5-1	-	TRBJ2-3	-	CASSGTGSTDTQYF	TGCGCCAGCAGCGGGACTGGGAGCACAGATACGCAGTATTTT
TRBV27	-	TRBJ2-3	-	CASSLTSGLDTQYF	TGTGCCAGCAGTTTGACGTCAGGGTTAGATACGCAGTATTTT
TRBV2	-	TRBJ2-1	-	CASRSQRVYNEQFF	TGTGCCAGCAGGTCCCAGCGAGTCTACAATGAGCAGTTCTTC
TRBV5-1	-	TRBJ2-7	-	CASHSGTVVGEQYF	TGCGCCAGCCATTCCGGGACGGTCGTGGGCGAGCAGTACTTC
TRBV4-1	TRBD2	TRBJ2-1	-	CASSQGLAGGLYNEQFF	TGCGCCAGCAGCCAAGGACTAGCGGGAGGCCTCTACAATGAGCAGTTCTTC
TRBV6-1	-	TRBJ2-3	-	CASSRRDLTDTQYF	TGTGCCAGCAGCCGCCGGGACCTCACAGATACGCAGTATTTT
TRBV30	TRBD2	TRBJ2-3	few	CAWGTGLASTDTQYF	TGTGCCTGGGGAACAGGACTAGCGAGCACAGATACGCAGTATTTT
TRBV6-1	-	TRBJ1-5	few	CASVGQTGINQPQHF	TGTGCCAGCGTAGGCCAGACAGGAATTAATCAGCCCCAGCATTTT
TRBV19	TRBD1	TRBJ1-5	-	CASSIGTGNQPQHF	TGTGCCAGTAGTATCGGGACAGGGAATCAGCCCCAGCATTTT
TRBV27	-	TRBJ1-6	-	CASRPLGSNSPLHF	TGTGCCAGCAGACCCTTGGGATCTAATTCACCCCTCCACTTT
TRBV28	-	TRBJ1-2	-	CASTIGQMLGYTF	TGTGCCAGCACCATAGGGCAAATGCTAGGCTACACCTTC
TRBV11-2	-	TRBJ2-7	-	CASSQGQLLNYEQYF	TGTGCCAGCAGTCAAGGACAGCTACTGAATTACGAGCAGTACTTC
TRBV6-5	-	TRBJ1-6	few	CASSYYPGGYSPLHF	TGTGCCAGCAGTTACTACCCCGGGGGTTATTCACCCCTCCACTTT
TRBV6-5	-	TRBJ1-2	few	CASRRQIQGYYGYTF	TGTGCCAGCAGGCGCCAGATCCAGGGGTACTATGGCTACACCTTC